The 24 T cell receptor beta chains presented below share a single source sample, sequenced in a study of T cell responses to AZD1222 COVID-19 vaccine. Profiling relied on immunoSEQ multiplex PCR, and the TCRdb table lists in-frame clones only, not all of them. Among fewer than 200,000 clones listed, 75% to 90% were seen once. The source material was peripheral blood, sampled 28 days after the second dose of the MenACWY control vaccine. The receptors here all came from an adult who received the MenACWY meningococcal vaccine as a control.

The chain carries TRBV20-1 and TRBJ1-2; D not resolved. The V end was cut by 3 bases, the J end by 3 bases, with 2 bases between. CDR3 length: 10 residues. The V gene's germline CDR1 is DFQATT and CDR2 SNEGSKA (reference sequence). CDR3 sequence (DNA): TGCAGTGCTAGCGACTATGGCTACACCTTC. It codes for CSASDYGYTF.

The gene calls are TRBV3-1 (or the pseudogene TRBV3-2) and TRBJ2-1; D remains ambiguous. CDR1 LGHDT and CDR2 YNNKEL come from the germline V gene (reference sequence). CDR3 length equals 12 residues. The V end was cut by 4 bases, the J end by 9 bases, with 10 bases between. CDR3 in DNA: TGTGCCAGCAGCCGAGTCGAGAGTGAGCAGTTCTTC. Its translation: CASSRVESEQFF.

The chain recombines TRBV5-4 with TRBJ2-7, with TRBD1 matching 9 bases. Germline trimming cut 4 bases from V and 2 bases from J; bases unmatched to any gene: 7. CDR3 length equals 15 residues. Germline assignment: CDR1 SGHNT and CDR2 YYREEE (reference sequence). The chain's CDR3 is CASSLSGTGTYEQYF. The CDR3 DNA is TGTGCCAGCAGCCTCTCCGGGACAGGGACCTACGAGCAGTACTTC.

The chain recombines TRBV11-3 with TRBJ2-3; D unresolved. Trimming pared 0 bases from V and 10 bases from J, leaving 14 bases between. This CDR3 is built from 14 residues. Germline V lookup: CDR1 SGHNT, CDR2 YENEEA. CDR3 loop: CASSLDSTSNAQYF. The CDR3 DNA reads TGTGCCAGCAGCTTAGATTCGACCTCGAACGCGCAGTATTTT.

The V call is TRBV4-1, the J call TRBJ2-3; TRBD2 agrees at 7 bases. Germline assignment: CDR1 MGHRA and CDR2 YSYEKL. The junction had 9 bases not matched to a gene; V was cut back by 7 bases and J by 2 bases. The CDR3 loop spans 15 amino acids. The DNA for the CDR3 is TGCGCCAGCAACTTGGGAGGGAGGGACACAGATACGCAGTATTTT. Translated, it gives CASNLGGRDTDTQYF.

This clone was seen only once. The chain uses TRBV2 and TRBJ1-6; no firm D call. This CDR3 contains 17 residues. Trimming took 0 bases from V and 0 from J, leaving 9 bases between them. Germline assignment: CDR1 SNHLY and CDR2 FYNNEI. CDR3 in DNA: TGTGCCAGCAGTGAAGCGGGAATTTACTCCTATAATTCACCCCTCCACTTT. Amino acids: CASSEAGIYSYNSPLHF.

The chain carries TRBV18 and TRBJ1-5; D ambiguous. The ends were cut back, 6 bases at V and 4 bases at J, with 10 bases in the middle. Germline CDR1 KGHSH, CDR2 LQKENI. This CDR3 region has 13 residues. The CDR3 sequence: CASSRAVNQPQHF. DNA of the CDR3: TGTGCCAGCTCCCGGGCGGTAAATCAGCCCCAGCATTTT.

The count of this clone is one. This sequence joins TRBV3-1 (or the pseudogene TRBV3-2) and TRBJ2-7, with 9 bases fitting TRBD2. From germline, CDR1 is LGHDT and CDR2 YNNKEL (reference sequence). CDR3 size: 15 residues. After removal of 1 base from V and 6 bases from J, the junction contained 7 bases not matched to a gene. The CDR3 region is CASSQGAGGPGEQYF. The DNA of the CDR3 is TGTGCCAGCAGCCAAGGGGCGGGAGGGCCCGGCGAGCAGTACTTC.

The rearrangement links TRBV6-5 to TRBJ2-7, with TRBD2 as a possible D gene (5 bases). Between the trimmed V and J ends, which lost 8 bases and 3 bases, there was a span of 20 bases. This CDR3 has 15 amino acids. Germline V gene lookup returns CDR1 MNHEY and CDR2 SVGAGI. CDR3 nucleotides: TGTGCCAGCGAGTCATGGGCGGAGGCCAACTACGAGCAGTACTTC. It encodes CASESWAEANYEQYF.

This CDR3 is CASSLGGQGVLAFF. In DNA form, the CDR3 reads TGTGCCAGCAGCTTAGGGGGACAGGGAGTTTTAGCTTTCTTT. The chain employs TRBV7-2 and TRBJ1-1; TRBD1 matches at 9 bases. This CDR3 contains 14 residues. The trim removed 1 base at V and 10 bases at J, leaving 7 bases unmatched. Germline lookup yields CDR1 SGHTA and CDR2 FQGNSA. Filled out from reference TRBV7-2 and TRBJ1-1, the complete variable domain reads GAGVSQSPSNKVTEKGKDVELRCDPISGHTALYWYRQSLGQGLEFLIYFQGNSAPDKSGLPSDRFSAERTGGSVSTLTIQRTQQEDSAVYLCASSLGGQGVLAFFGQGTRLTVV.

The V call is TRBV11-2, the J call TRBJ1-6; D call uncertain. CDR1 SGHAT and CDR2 FQNNGV come from the germline V gene. V was clipped by 3 bases and J by 8 bases, with 5 bases between them. This CDR3 comprises 12 residues. The CDR3 loop reads CASSFRYSPLHF. CDR3 nucleotide sequence: TGTGCCAGCAGCTTTCGGTATTCACCCCTCCACTTT.

The chain is built from TRBV6-2 or TRBV6-3 and TRBJ2-3; tentative D call: TRBD2 (5 bases). Germline values: CDR1 MNHEY, CDR2 SVGEGT. V gave up 2 bases and J gave up 0 bases, with 9 bases separating them. This CDR3 has 15 residues. The CDR3 loop reads CASSYGRTSTDTQYF. The CDR3 region has the DNA TGTGCCAGCAGTTACGGGCGGACTAGCACAGATACGCAGTATTTT.

As concerns this clone: The same CDR3 can be traced to other DNA sequences in this sample. The gene calls are TRBV7-2 and TRBJ2-2; D gene unclear. Trimming removed 1 base at V and 6 bases at J, with 3 bases between. The CDR3 consists of 12 residues. The germline gives CDR1 SGHTA, CDR2 FQGNSA. CDR3 bases: TGTGCCAGCAGCTTAGTTCCCGGGGAGCTGTTTTTT. It codes for CASSLVPGELFF.

The chain employs TRBV28 and TRBJ1-2, with 10 bases fitting TRBD1. This CDR3 region has 14 residues. The germline V gene encodes CDR1 MDHEN and CDR2 SYDVKM. Trimming at V came to 7 bases and at J to 7 bases, leaving 9 bases not matched to a gene. The CDR3 DNA reads TGTGCCAGCATGAGTCCGGACAGGGGGGGTGGCTACACCTTC. Translation: CASMSPDRGGGYTF.

The chain links TRBV4-3 to TRBJ2-7; weak D call: TRBD2 (6 bases). This CDR3 is built from 16 residues. V lost 2 bases, J lost 6 bases, and 20 bases lay in between. Germline V lookup: CDR1 LGHNA, CDR2 YSLEER. CDR3 in amino acids: CASSQTSTSRVREQYF. The CDR3 DNA reads TGCGCCAGCAGCCAAACCTCTACTAGCAGGGTGCGCGAGCAGTACTTC.

Only one count was recorded for this clone. The rearrangement links TRBV4-3 to TRBJ1-3; 8 positions match TRBD1. V shed 4 bases, J shed 4 bases, and the junction held 6 bases outside the gene matches. This CDR3 has 15 amino acids. Germline-derived CDR1 and CDR2 are LGHNA and YSLEER. CDR3 bases: TGCGCCAGCAGCCCTCGAGACAGGGGAGGAAACACCATATATTTT. Its protein product is CASSPRDRGGNTIYF.

This chain uses TRBV30 with TRBJ1-6; D remains ambiguous. The germline CDR1 and CDR2 sequences are GTSNPN and SVGIG (reference sequence). V lost 0 bases, J lost 7 bases, and 16 bases lay in between. The CDR3 has 16 amino acids. This chain's CDR3 is CAWSVISGRRNSPLHF. CDR3 DNA sequence: TGTGCCTGGAGTGTAATTTCGGGCAGGAGGAATTCACCCCTCCACTTT.

The rearrangement uses TRBV3-1 (or the pseudogene TRBV3-2) and TRBJ2-1; TRBD2 matches 7 bases. This CDR3 region has 14 residues. Germline trimming cut 1 base from V and 10 bases from J; bases unmatched to any gene: 7. The germline V gene has CDR1 LGHDT and CDR2 YNNKEL (reference sequence). The CDR3 protein is CASSQALAGREQFF. As DNA, the CDR3 is TGTGCCAGCAGCCAAGCCTTAGCGGGTAGAGAGCAGTTCTTC.

V usage is TRBV28 and J usage is TRBJ2-5; a weak D match, TRBD2 (6 bases). Per germline, CDR1 MDHEN and CDR2 SYDVKM. The CDR3 loop spans 14 amino acids. V lost 3 bases to trimming and J lost 0 bases, with 8 bases between them. CDR3: CASSFGGNQETQYF. The CDR3 bases are TGTGCCAGCAGTTTTGGAGGGAACCAAGAGACCCAGTACTTC.

The chain uses TRBV4-3 and TRBJ2-1; 10 positions match TRBD1. Germline assignment: CDR1 LGHNA and CDR2 YSLEER. After removal of 5 bases from V and 4 bases from J, the junction contained 5 bases not matched to a gene. The CDR3 extends over 15 amino acids. This CDR3 is CASSEGQGRYNEQFF. In DNA, the CDR3 is TGCGCCAGCAGCGAGGGACAGGGGAGGTACAATGAGCAGTTCTTC.

This CDR3 reads CASSKGTSGRYEQFF. CDR3 sequence (DNA): TGTGCCAGCAGCAAAGGGACTAGCGGGAGGTATGAGCAGTTCTTC. V usage is TRBV11-3 and J usage is TRBJ2-1; 15 nucleotides align to TRBD2. J lost 8 bases, V lost 5 bases, and 4 bases had no gene match. The germline CDR1 and CDR2 sequences are SGHNT and YENEEA. The CDR3 runs 15 residues.

This rearrangement joins TRBV12-3 or TRBV12-4 to TRBJ2-2; D call uncertain. This CDR3 contains 11 residues. The germline V and J ends were trimmed by 5 bases and 7 bases, with 5 bases remaining between them. The CDR3 DNA follows: TGTGCCAGCAGTCCCATCGGGGAGCTGTTTTTT. Protein: CASSPIGELFF.

The chain employs TRBV7-2 and TRBJ2-7; D tentatively reads TRBD1 or TRBD2 (7 bases each). This CDR3 has 16 residues. Germline V gene data show CDR1 as SGHTA and CDR2 as FQGNSA. The V and J ends lost 5 bases and 3 bases respectively, with 20 bases between them. The chain's CDR3 is CASSPRGRGQSYEQYF. The CDR3 DNA reads TGTGCCAGCAGCCCCCGAGGGAGGGGGCAAAGCTACGAGCAGTACTTC.

This sequence joins TRBV7-2 and TRBJ2-7, with 8 nucleotides matching TRBD2. The J segment lost 2 bases and the V segment lost 5 bases, leaving 8 bases of the junction unmatched. The CDR3 sequence is 15 residues long. The germline CDR1 and CDR2 sequences are SGHTA and FQGNSA. This chain's CDR3 is CASSPQSGSAYEQYF. DNA for the CDR3: TGTGCCAGCAGCCCACAGAGCGGGAGCGCCTACGAGCAGTACTTC.